The 13 T cell receptor beta chains below were found in one sample sequenced in a study of chemoradiotherapy in HPV16-positive cancers. The data were produced by immunoSEQ multiplex PCR, yet TCRdb's version contains in-frame clones alone and is incomplete. In the table there are 14,000 or so clones, approximately 70% of which are singletons. This material was obtained from a patient who underwent chemoradiotherapy. These receptor sequences come from a human donor with HPV-associated anogenital cancer.

The chain couples TRBV30 to TRBJ2-2; TRBD2 aligns across 13 bases. Germline V gene lookup returns CDR1 GTSNPN and CDR2 SVGIG (reference sequence). The CDR3 totals 16 residues. Germline trimming cut 3 bases from V and 4 bases from J; bases unmatched to any gene: 5. CDR3 protein: CAWRRLAGGPTGELFF. In DNA form, the CDR3 reads TGTGCCTGGAGAAGACTAGCGGGGGGTCCCACCGGGGAGCTGTTTTTT.

The chain recombines TRBV7-8 with TRBJ2-5; no definite D call. Trimming cost V 2 bases and J 5 bases, with 18 bases left between them. Germline CDR1 SGHVS, CDR2 FQNEAQ. This CDR3 has 16 amino acids. For the CDR3, the DNA is TGTGCCAGCAGCTTAAGAAGGCTCCAACCAAGTGAGACCCAGTACTTC. Its translation is CASSLRRLQPSETQYF.

The chain has TRBV20-1 and TRBJ1-1; D is unresolved. The V and J ends lost 7 bases and 5 bases respectively, with 2 bases between them. This CDR3 spans 8 amino acids. Germline V gene data show CDR1 as DFQATT and CDR2 as SNEGSKA (reference sequence). This chain's CDR3 is CSVTEAFF. CDR3 DNA: TGCAGTGTTACTGAAGCTTTCTTT.

This chain connects TRBV5-5 to TRBJ2-7; no clear D gene. The V gene lost 4 bases and the J gene lost 0 bases, with 17 bases spanning the gap. This CDR3 spans 16 amino acids. Per germline, CDR1 SGHKS and CDR2 YYEKEE (reference sequence). The CDR3: CASSTDIESISYEQYF. The CDR3 DNA sequence: TGTGCCAGCAGCACCGACATAGAAAGTATCTCCTACGAGCAGTACTTC.

The V gene is TRBV2, the J gene TRBJ2-1; 9 positions agree with TRBD2. Trimming cost V 6 bases and J 3 bases; bases outside gene matches: 6. From germline, CDR1 is SNHLY and CDR2 FYNNEI. CDR3 size: 15 residues. DNA for the CDR3: TGTGCCAGCAGGCAGGAGCGGGGGGTCTACAATGAGCAGTTCTTC. It codes for CASRQERGVYNEQFF.

The genes are TRBV19 and TRBJ2-2, with 7 bases fitting TRBD2. The CDR3 is made up of 15 amino acids. After removal of 7 bases from V and 6 bases from J, the junction contained 11 bases not matched to a gene. Germline CDR1 is LNHDA and CDR2 is SQIVND (reference sequence). CDR3 loop: CASKPSGARAGELFF. Written as DNA, the CDR3 is TGTGCCAGTAAACCGAGCGGGGCGCGGGCCGGGGAGCTGTTTTTT.

The V call is TRBV28, the J call TRBJ2-4, with 9 bases identical to TRBD2. The CDR3 covers 18 residues. The V and J ends lost 4 bases and 4 bases, in that order; junction bases with no gene match: 14. Germline lookup yields CDR1 MDHEN and CDR2 SYDVKM. CDR3 sequence (DNA): TGTGCCAGCAGTTCCCCCCAATTCGTGGCGGGGGGGAAAAACATTCAGTACTTC. This sequence encodes CASSSPQFVAGGKNIQYF.

The chain employs TRBV11-2 and TRBJ1-1; TRBD1 agrees at 11 bases. V gave up 11 bases and J gave up 4 bases; unmatched junction bases: 9. Germline values: CDR1 SGHAT, CDR2 FQNNGV. CDR3 size: 14 residues. This CDR3 reads CACTGQGVGTEAFF. The DNA for the CDR3 is TGTGCCTGCACGGGACAGGGGGTGGGCACTGAAGCTTTCTTT.

This chain uses TRBV19 with TRBJ1-2, with 9 nucleotides matching TRBD1. From germline, CDR1 is LNHDA and CDR2 SQIVND (reference sequence). V lost 7 bases and J lost 2; bases outside the gene matches: 14. CDR3 length: 17 amino acids. CDR3: CASTTRITGGINYGYTF. For the CDR3, the DNA is TGTGCCAGTACCACAAGAATCACAGGGGGCATAAACTATGGCTACACCTTC.

The chain carries TRBV9 and TRBJ2-1; D remains ambiguous. CDR1 is SGDLS, CDR2 YYNGEE, per germline. There are 15 residues in the CDR3. The V gene lost 0 bases and the J gene lost 0 bases, with 7 bases spanning the gap. The chain's CDR3 is CASSVEAFSYNEQFF. The CDR3, as DNA: TGTGCCAGCAGCGTAGAGGCCTTCTCCTACAATGAGCAGTTCTTC.

V is TRBV6-5 and J is TRBJ2-6; D call uncertain. V lost 2 bases and J lost 0, with 8 bases in between. There are 16 residues in the CDR3. Germline CDR1 MNHEY, CDR2 SVGAGI. This CDR3 reads CASSYKETSGANVLTF. The DNA for the CDR3 is TGTGCCAGCAGTTACAAGGAAACCTCTGGGGCCAACGTCCTGACTTTC.

The CDR3 DNA sequence: TGTGCCTGGGCGCGGAGCGATGCATCCTATGGCTACACCTTC. Protein: CAWARSDASYGYTF. The chain uses TRBV30 and TRBJ1-2; D is uncertain. This CDR3 is built from 14 residues. Per germline, CDR1 GTSNPN and CDR2 SVGIG (reference sequence). V was trimmed by 5 bases and J by 4 bases, leaving 17 bases between them.

This clone was counted a few times. This chain connects TRBV7-7 to TRBJ2-5, with 7 nucleotides matching TRBD2. CDR3 length: 14 residues. The V gene's germline CDR1 is SSHAT and CDR2 FNYEAQ (reference sequence). With 1 base clipped from V and 6 bases from J, the junction kept 5 bases outside the gene matches. CDR3 nucleotide sequence: TGTGCCAGCAGCTTAGGAGCGGGAACCCAGACCCAGTACTTC. It translates to CASSLGAGTQTQYF.